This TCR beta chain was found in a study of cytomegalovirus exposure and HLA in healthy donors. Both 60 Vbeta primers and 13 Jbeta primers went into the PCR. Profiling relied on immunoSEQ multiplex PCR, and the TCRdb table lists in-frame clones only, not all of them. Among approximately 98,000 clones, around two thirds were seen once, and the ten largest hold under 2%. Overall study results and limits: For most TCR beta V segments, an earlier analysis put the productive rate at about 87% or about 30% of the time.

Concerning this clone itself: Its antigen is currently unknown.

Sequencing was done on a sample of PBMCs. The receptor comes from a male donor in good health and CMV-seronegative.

DNA of the CDR3: TGTGCCAGCAGGCCGGGGGGGCGGACCGGGGAGCTGTTTTTT. It is translated as CASRPGGRTGELFF. V usage is TRBV6-4 and J usage is TRBJ2-2; 8 nucleotides align to TRBD2. Per germline, CDR1 MRHNA and CDR2 SNTAGT. The trim removed 6 bases at V and 5 bases at J, leaving 5 bases unmatched. The CDR3 has 14 residues.